The 21 T cell receptor beta chains below come from one sample, sequenced in a study of shared clonotypes between healthy human individuals. Produced via immunoSEQ multiplex PCR; TCRdb's table is partial and in-frame only. The sample consists of 1,400,000 or so clones, around 98.5% of them appearing once. Sequenced input: naive CD4+ T cells sorted from blood. The subset was: CD45RA+ positively selected. Receptors were obtained from a man between 25 and 39 years old in good health.

Points on this clone: The same CDR3 arises from other DNA sequences in this sample as well. The rearrangement joins TRBV19 to TRBJ2-6; D might be TRBD1 (6 bases). Germline lookup yields CDR1 LNHDA and CDR2 SQIVND (reference sequence). Trimming took off 3 bases at V and 0 bases at J, with 12 bases between the two ends. The CDR3 consists of 17 residues. CDR3 sequence: CASSMGRGSSGANVLTF. Written as DNA, the CDR3 is TGTGCCAGTAGTATGGGCAGGGGTTCCTCTGGGGCCAACGTCCTGACTTTC. The variable domain in full, with the rest retrieved from reference TRBV19 and TRBJ2-6, is DGGITQSPKYLFRKEGQNVTLSCEQNLNHDAMYWYRQDPGQGLRLIYYSQIVNDFQKGDIAEGYSVSREKKESFPLTVTSAQKNPTAFYLCASSMGRGSSGANVLTFGAGSRLTVL.

The rearrangement joins TRBV29-1 to TRBJ2-7; possibly TRBD2 for D (6 bases). This CDR3 contains 14 residues. From germline, CDR1 is SQVTM and CDR2 ANQGSEA. Trimming took 3 bases from V and 0 from J, leaving 12 bases between them. CDR3 region: CSVDGSGSSYEQYF. For the CDR3, the DNA is TGCAGCGTTGACGGTAGCGGAAGCTCCTACGAGCAGTACTTC.

The chain uses TRBV6-1 and TRBJ1-3; D is uncertain. The CDR3 runs 15 residues. Trimming removed 5 bases at V and 4 bases at J, with 15 bases between. The V gene's germline CDR1 is MNHNS and CDR2 SASEGT. CDR3 protein: CASSSYGGSGNTIYF. CDR3 DNA: TGTGCCAGCAGTTCTTACGGAGGGTCCGGAAACACCATATATTTT.

Note on this clone: At one boundary the junction diverges from the germline segment, which might be a read error. The V call is TRBV7-2, the J call TRBJ2-7; a possible D gene is TRBD2 (5 bases). The germline V gene encodes CDR1 SGHTA and CDR2 FQGNSA. This CDR3 contains 14 residues. For the CDR3, the DNA is TGTGCCAGCAGCCTAGCCGGTTACCCCTACGAGCAGTACTTC. Its protein is CASSLAGYPYEQYF.

The chain employs TRBV9 and TRBJ2-3; weak D call: TRBD2 (6 bases). V gave up 3 bases and J gave up 4 bases, with 12 bases separating them. The germline CDR1 and CDR2 sequences are SGDLS and YYNGEE. This CDR3 is built from 14 residues. The CDR3, as DNA: TGTGCCAGCAGCGCGGACTGGGGGGCAGATACGCAGTATTTT. Translation gives CASSADWGADTQYF.

This chain uses TRBV5-1 with TRBJ2-3, with D unclear. The germline V gene has CDR1 SGHRS and CDR2 YFSETQ. The V gene lost 1 base and the J gene lost 1 base, with 10 bases spanning the gap. The CDR3 contains 15 residues. CDR3 sequence: CASSLWKAGTDTQYF. In DNA, the CDR3 is TGCGCCAGCAGCTTGTGGAAGGCGGGCACAGATACGCAGTATTTT.

The chain uses TRBV30 and TRBJ2-1, with D possibly being TRBD2 (5 bases). V was clipped by 2 bases and J by 3 bases, with 8 bases between them. This CDR3 is built from 13 residues. Germline V lookup: CDR1 GTSNPN, CDR2 SVGIG (reference sequence). The CDR3 DNA reads TGTGCCTGGAGTAATGGACTCTACAATGAGCAGTTCTTC. Protein product: CAWSNGLYNEQFF.

The CDR3 spells CASSYGGWYEQYF. The CDR3 DNA reads as TGTGCCAGCAGTTATGGGGGATGGTACGAGCAGTACTTC. J is TRBJ2-7 and V is TRBV6-6; D might be TRBD1 or TRBD2, each matching 5 bases. CDR1 MNHNY and CDR2 SVGAGI come from the germline V gene (reference sequence). The CDR3 runs 13 residues. Trimming left V 3 bases short and J 4 bases short, with 10 bases between.

V usage is TRBV28 and J usage is TRBJ1-5; 7 nucleotides match TRBD1. In germline, CDR1 is MDHEN, CDR2 SYDVKM. V lost 3 bases to trimming and J lost 0 bases; unmatched junction nucleotides: 8. This CDR3 comprises 17 residues. As DNA, the CDR3 is TGTGCCAGCAGTTTGAGGGACAGACGATATAGCAATCAGCCCCAGCATTTT. The encoded protein is CASSLRDRRYSNQPQHF. The variable domain in full, with the rest retrieved from reference TRBV28 and TRBJ1-5, is DVKVTQSSRYLVKRTGEKVFLECVQDMDHENMFWYRQDPGLGLRLIYFSYDVKMKEKGDIPEGYSVSREKKERFSLILESASTNQTSMYLCASSLRDRRYSNQPQHFGDGTRLSIL.

The chain recombines TRBV28 with TRBJ2-7; D possibly uses TRBD1 or TRBD2 (5 bases each). This CDR3 contains 15 residues. The germline V and J ends were trimmed by 3 bases and 6 bases, with 18 bases remaining between them. Germline V gene lookup returns CDR1 MDHEN and CDR2 SYDVKM. The CDR3 nucleotides read TGTGCCAGCAGTTTCCCCCACGGGGCAGTCGGCGAGCAGTACTTC. It yields the protein CASSFPHGAVGEQYF.

This clone occurred once. For the CDR3, the DNA is TGTGCCAGCAGTGTGGAGACTAGGTCCGATGAGCAGTTCTTC. Residues: CASSVETRSDEQFF. This chain joins TRBV6-4 and TRBJ2-1; D may be TRBD2 (6 bases). Germline V gene lookup returns CDR1 MRHNA and CDR2 SNTAGT. The CDR3 has 14 amino acids. V gave up 4 bases and J gave up 8 bases, with 15 bases separating them.

The CDR3 coding sequence is TGTGCCAGCAGCGTTCACGGGTCTCGAGAGACCCAGTACTTC. Translated: CASSVHGSRETQYF. V is TRBV11-3 and J is TRBJ2-5; D gene unclear. V lost 5 bases and J 4 bases, leaving 14 bases between the germline ends. This CDR3 spans 14 amino acids. CDR1 is SGHNT and CDR2 is YENEEA in the germline V gene.

The chain links TRBV5-1 to TRBJ2-7; TRBD2 matches 7 bases. The CDR3 consists of 16 residues. V shed 0 bases and J 6 bases; nucleotides not matched to a gene: 12. CDR1 is SGHRS and CDR2 is YFSETQ in the germline V gene. The CDR3 nucleotides are TGCGCCAGCAGCTTGGTAGGGGCTAGCGGTCTTGCCGAGCAGTACTTC. This encodes CASSLVGASGLAEQYF.

The chain joins TRBV5-1 to TRBJ2-1; 7 positions match TRBD2. Losses at the gene ends were 5 bases for V and 7 bases for J; bases not matched to a gene: 15. There are 16 residues in the CDR3. Per the germline V gene, CDR1 is SGHRS and CDR2 is YFSETQ. CDR3 nucleotide sequence: TGCGCCAGCAGGCTATATCGGGAGGAGGGAGGGAATGAGCAGTTCTTC. Its translation: CASRLYREEGGNEQFF.

The gene calls are TRBV10-1 and TRBJ2-7, with 11 bases identical to TRBD2. This CDR3 spans 13 amino acids. The junction had 5 bases not matched to a gene; V was cut back by 6 bases and J by 7 bases. CDR1 WNHNN and CDR2 SYGVQD come from the germline V gene (reference sequence). The CDR3 sequence: CASRLAGVGEQYF. DNA of the CDR3: TGCGCCAGCAGACTAGCGGGAGTCGGGGAGCAGTACTTC.

The CDR3 DNA reads as TGTGCCAGCAGCTTAGGAGGCGGGGGTATATTTAACGAGCAGTACTTC. It yields the protein CASSLGGGGIFNEQYF. V gene TRBV11-2 combines with J gene TRBJ2-7; the match to TRBD2 covers 7 bases. In germline, CDR1 is SGHAT, CDR2 FQNNGV. CDR3 length: 16 residues. Losses at the gene ends were 1 base for V and 5 bases for J; bases not matched to a gene: 11.

This chain's CDR3 is CASRTSGGDTQYF. The DNA for the CDR3 is TGTGCCAGCAGGACTAGCGGGGGAGATACGCAGTATTTT. The J gene is TRBJ2-3, the V gene TRBV7-2, with 12 bases matching TRBD2. With 6 bases clipped from V and 5 bases from J, the junction kept 0 bases outside the gene matches. In germline, CDR1 is SGHTA, CDR2 FQGNSA. There are 13 residues in the CDR3. Full variable domain (rest looked up from reference TRBV7-2 and TRBJ2-3): GAGVSQSPSNKVTEKGKDVELRCDPISGHTALYWYRQSLGQGLEFLIYFQGNSAPDKSGLPSDRFSAERTGGSVSTLTIQRTQQEDSAVYLCASRTSGGDTQYFGPGTRLTVL.

This clone was recorded once. The chain links TRBV9 to TRBJ2-3; TRBD2 is a possible D gene (6 bases). V dropped 3 bases and J dropped 4 bases, with 18 bases sitting between them. This CDR3 is 16 amino acids long. Germline CDR1 SGDLS, CDR2 YYNGEE. In nucleotides, the CDR3 is TGTGCCAGCAGCGACTCTCTAGCGTTATGGCCAGATACGCAGTATTTT. As protein: CASSDSLALWPDTQYF.

The gene calls are TRBV6-5 and TRBJ1-2; D may be TRBD1 (6 bases). From germline, CDR1 is MNHEY and CDR2 SVGAGI. The CDR3 sequence is 13 residues long. The V end lost 9 bases, the J end lost 2 bases, and 13 bases lay between the germline ends. The CDR3 reads CASGGQGNYGYTF. The CDR3 DNA is TGTGCCAGTGGCGGCCAGGGGAACTATGGCTACACCTTC.

The J gene is TRBJ2-1, the V gene TRBV10-2; 10 bases align to TRBD2. J gave up 4 bases and V 6 bases, and 9 bases lay outside the gene matches. CDR3 length: 16 amino acids. CDR1 WSHSY and CDR2 SAAADI come from the germline V gene. CDR3 DNA sequence: TGCGCCAGCAGAGAGACCGGGACTAGCGTGTACAATGAGCAGTTCTTC. Encoded protein: CASRETGTSVYNEQFF.

CDR3 nucleotide sequence: TGTGCCAGCAGCCCGGCTGTCGAGCAGTACTTC. This codes for CASSPAVEQYF. The chain has TRBV7-8 and TRBJ2-7; D gene ambiguous. Germline V gene lookup returns CDR1 SGHVS and CDR2 FQNEAQ. CDR3 length equals 11 residues. V was pared by 5 bases and J by 6 bases, with 8 bases between.